These 18 T cell receptor beta chains originate from one sample sequenced in a study of blood T cell repertoires in COVID-19 (dated by TCRdb to 2018 to 2021). The library was generated by the immunoSEQ multiplex PCR assay. Drawn from immuneACCESS, this table holds only the in-frame rearrangements with V and J called that TCRdb kept. Clones are partly lost; checked studies trace under half to an unresolved V gene and leave the rest unexplained. The sample table shows about 420,000 clones, and roughly 89% are seen once. Of the sample, more than 0.7% is held by the ten largest clones. Sequencing used peripheral blood. These receptors came from a man aged 18 to 30 with COVID-19, enrolled during active disease.

The gene calls are TRBV3-1 (or the pseudogene TRBV3-2) and TRBJ2-1; 8 nucleotides agree with TRBD2. Per the germline V gene, CDR1 is LGHDT and CDR2 is YNNKEL (reference sequence). The CDR3 extends over 16 amino acids. Trimming at V came to 1 base and at J to 0 bases, leaving 2 bases not matched to a gene. Here the CDR3 DNA reads TGTGCCAGCAGCCAAGGTAGCGGGACCTCCTACAATGAGCAGTTCTTC. This translates into CASSQGSGTSYNEQFF.

This clone has just a few counts. The CDR3 loop reads CASSQVERTLSAFF. In DNA, the CDR3 is TGCGCCAGCAGCCAAGTAGAAAGGACACTCTCAGCTTTCTTT. The rearrangement joins TRBV4-1 to TRBJ1-1; perhaps TRBD1 as D (5 bases). V dropped 1 base and J dropped 10 bases, with 16 bases sitting between them. From germline, CDR1 is MGHRA and CDR2 YSYEKL. The CDR3 is 14 residues long.

The gene calls are TRBV5-1 and TRBJ2-3, with TRBD2 matching 7 bases. This CDR3 spans 14 amino acids. CDR1 and CDR2 from the germline V gene are SGHRS and YFSETQ. V lost 3 bases and J lost 0; bases outside the gene matches: 1. CDR3: CASSWTSSTDTQYF. The CDR3 DNA follows: TGCGCCAGCAGCTGGACTAGTAGCACAGATACGCAGTATTTT.

The V and J genes are TRBV6-1 and TRBJ2-3; 9 bases line up with TRBD2. Germline V gene sequence: CDR1 MNHNS, CDR2 SASEGT. The V segment lost 0 bases and the J segment 1 base; nucleotides outside the gene matches: 5. This CDR3 has 17 amino acids. The CDR3 DNA reads TGTGCCAGCAGTGAAGCAGGGGTAGCGGGGGGCACAGATACGCAGTATTTT. It yields the protein CASSEAGVAGGTDTQYF.

The CDR3 here is CASSAQTGRSVGYEQYF. The CDR3 coding sequence is TGTGCCAGCAGCGCCCAGACAGGAAGGAGCGTTGGCTACGAGCAGTACTTC. The chain links TRBV21-1 to TRBJ2-7; the D call TRBD1 from the table was never checked on the DNA. TRBV21-1 constitutes a pseudogene. The CDR3 runs to 17 residues.

The gene calls are TRBV9 and TRBJ2-2, with D possibly being TRBD2 (5 bases). The CDR3 extends over 14 amino acids. The germline V gene encodes CDR1 SGDLS and CDR2 YYNGEE. Trimming cost V 0 bases and J 6 bases, with 9 bases left between them. The CDR3 region has the DNA TGTGCCAGCAGCGTAGATCGGGGTTCCGGGGAGCTGTTTTTT. Its protein product is CASSVDRGSGELFF.

The rearrangement links TRBV27 to TRBJ1-1; 10 bases are shared with TRBD1. This CDR3 comprises 15 residues. Losses at the gene ends were 5 bases for V and 0 bases for J; bases not matched to a gene: 3. The germline V gene encodes CDR1 MNHEY and CDR2 SMNVEV (reference sequence). The chain's CDR3 is CASSATGGMNTEAFF. The CDR3, as DNA: TGTGCCAGCAGTGCGACAGGGGGCATGAACACTGAAGCTTTCTTT.

This rearrangement joins TRBV4-2 to TRBJ2-2; D is unresolved. Germline CDR1 LGHNA, CDR2 YNFKEQ. The V gene lost 6 bases and the J gene lost 5 bases, with 7 bases spanning the gap. CDR3 length: 12 amino acids. In DNA, the CDR3 is TGTGCCAGCAGAGACTTGACCGGGGAGCTGTTTTTT. This codes for CASRDLTGELFF.

This chain uses TRBV19 with TRBJ1-5; D remains unclear. Trimming removed 5 bases at V and 0 bases at J, with 11 bases between. Germline V gene lookup returns CDR1 LNHDA and CDR2 SQIVND (reference sequence). This CDR3 is 15 amino acids long. The CDR3 DNA follows: TGTGCCAGTAGTGCTAGTTCCAATAGCAATCAGCCCCAGCATTTT. Translation: CASSASSNSNQPQHF.

Remarks on this clone: The sample contains more than one DNA sequence encoding this CDR3. The rearrangement uses TRBV7-9 and TRBJ2-7; 7 bases align to TRBD1. Trimming cost V 4 bases and J 3 bases; bases outside gene matches: 6. Germline V CDR1 and CDR2: SEHNR, FQNEAQ (reference sequence). The CDR3 consists of 14 residues. This CDR3 is CASSSRDRSYEQYF. The CDR3 DNA reads TGTGCCAGCAGCTCCCGGGACAGAAGCTACGAGCAGTACTTC.

The chain carries TRBV2 and TRBJ2-5, with D possibly being TRBD2 (6 bases). The CDR3 consists of 13 residues. Trimming cost V 8 bases and J 1 base, with 11 bases left between them. Germline CDR1 is SNHLY and CDR2 is FYNNEI. The CDR3 DNA reads TGTGCCAGCCCCCCGCGGGGCCAAGAGACCCAGTACTTC. Amino acids: CASPPRGQETQYF.

The chain employs TRBV7-9 and TRBJ2-3; maybe TRBD2 (5 bases). In germline, CDR1 is SEHNR, CDR2 FQNEAQ (reference sequence). This CDR3 contains 15 residues. Trimming removed 8 bases at V and 1 base at J, with 16 bases between. The CDR3 protein is CASPAGGWGTDTQYF. The DNA of the CDR3 is TGTGCCAGCCCTGCGGGCGGGTGGGGCACAGATACGCAGTATTTT.

The chain has TRBV19 and TRBJ2-7, with D tentatively TRBD1 (5 bases). Germline V gene data show CDR1 as LNHDA and CDR2 as SQIVND (reference sequence). This CDR3 region has 13 residues. The V end lost 8 bases, the J end lost 3 bases, and 14 bases lay between the germline ends. CDR3 sequence (DNA): TGTGCCAGTGGGGCAGGGCTGAACTACGAGCAGTACTTC. Residues: CASGAGLNYEQYF.

The DNA of the CDR3 is TGCGCCAACTACAGGGGTCAAAGCTCCTACGAGCAGTACTTC. Its protein is CANYRGQSSYEQYF. V is TRBV4-1 and J is TRBJ2-7, with TRBD1 matching 7 bases. Germline trimming cut 10 bases from V and 0 bases from J; bases unmatched to any gene: 9. Germline CDR1 MGHRA, CDR2 YSYEKL. This CDR3 has 14 amino acids.

This clone was counted once. The J gene is TRBJ2-1, the V gene TRBV5-6, with D perhaps TRBD1 (5 bases). Looked up from germline, CDR1 is SGHDT and CDR2 is YYEEEE. CDR3 length equals 18 residues. The V end lost 1 base, the J end lost 1 base, and 18 bases lay between the germline ends. The DNA of the CDR3 is TGTGCCAGCAGCTTGTTTTGGTCAGGGAATAAGTCCTACAATGAGCAGTTCTTC. Translated, it gives CASSLFWSGNKSYNEQFF.

V and J are TRBV28 and TRBJ1-5, with 10 positions matching TRBD1. The CDR3 has 16 residues. CDR1 is MDHEN and CDR2 is SYDVKM in the germline V gene. The ends lost 2 bases at V and 4 bases at J; junction bases unmatched: 5. DNA for the CDR3: TGTGCCAGCAGTTTAACGACAGGGGGCCTTAATCAGCCCCAGCATTTT. Translating it yields CASSLTTGGLNQPQHF. Full variable domain (outside the CDR3, taken from reference TRBV28 and TRBJ1-5): DVKVTQSSRYLVKRTGEKVFLECVQDMDHENMFWYRQDPGLGLRLIYFSYDVKMKEKGDIPEGYSVSREKKERFSLILESASTNQTSMYLCASSLTTGGLNQPQHFGDGTRLSIL.

The V gene is TRBV28, the J gene TRBJ2-7, with D perhaps TRBD2 (7 bases). The CDR3 spans 14 residues. The V gene's germline CDR1 is MDHEN and CDR2 SYDVKM. Trimming pared 5 bases from V and 6 bases from J, leaving 17 bases between. The CDR3: CASSLPRGPVEQYF. In DNA form, the CDR3 reads TGTGCCAGCAGTCTCCCGCGGGGGCCCGTCGAGCAGTACTTC. Full variable domain (outside the CDR3, taken from reference TRBV28 and TRBJ2-7): DVKVTQSSRYLVKRTGEKVFLECVQDMDHENMFWYRQDPGLGLRLIYFSYDVKMKEKGDIPEGYSVSREKKERFSLILESASTNQTSMYLCASSLPRGPVEQYFGPGTRLTVT.

The V gene is TRBV6-5, the J gene TRBJ2-2, with no clear D. This CDR3 spans 14 amino acids. Germline assignment: CDR1 MNHEY and CDR2 SVGAGI. V was clipped by 4 bases and J by 5 bases, with 11 bases between them. The CDR3 is CASSSPRETGELFF. In DNA, the CDR3 is TGTGCCAGCAGTTCCCCCCGTGAGACCGGGGAGCTGTTTTTT.